Listed here are 9 T cell receptor beta chains from one sample, sequenced in a study of beta chain features in type 1 diabetes. Of the isolated RNA, all was reverse transcribed, and so the sequenced material was expressed TCRB transcripts. Using immunoSEQ multiplex PCR, the repertoire was profiled, and TCRdb retains in-frame clones only, with some absent. The sample has hundreds of thousands of clones, over 9.5% seen once. Sequencing was carried out using naive CD4+ T cells from blood. The source of these receptors is a woman between 18 and 29 years old in good health.

This clone has a handful of counts. The genes are TRBV30 and TRBJ2-3; D is ambiguous. Trimming cost V 5 bases and J 1 base, with 13 bases left between them. This CDR3 has 14 amino acids. CDR1 is GTSNPN and CDR2 is SVGIG in the germline V gene (reference sequence). CDR3 in DNA: TGTGCCTGGCGCGGATCAAGGGGCACAGATACGCAGTATTTT. Protein: CAWRGSRGTDTQYF.

This clone was picked up a small number of times. V gene TRBV9 combines with J gene TRBJ2-5; D gene unclear. Germline CDR1 SGDLS, CDR2 YYNGEE. V was clipped by 0 bases and J by 3 bases, with 6 bases between them. The CDR3 loop spans 13 amino acids. The CDR3 is CASSVVGEETQYF. Here the CDR3 DNA reads TGTGCCAGCAGCGTAGTGGGCGAAGAGACCCAGTACTTC.

The chain has TRBV7-3 and TRBJ1-1; D is unclear. V was trimmed by 5 bases and J by 1 base, leaving 11 bases between them. The V gene's germline CDR1 is SGHTA and CDR2 FQGTGA. The CDR3 loop spans 14 amino acids. For the CDR3, the DNA is TGTGCCAGCAGCCTTTCGGCTGCGAACACTGAAGCTTTCTTT. Translated, it gives CASSLSAANTEAFF.

This clone has only a few counts. The chain couples TRBV19 to TRBJ2-5; D is possibly TRBD1 or TRBD2 (5 bases each). Germline CDR1 LNHDA, CDR2 SQIVND (reference sequence). There are 13 residues in the CDR3. V lost 9 bases and J 0 bases, leaving 11 bases between the germline ends. Here the CDR3 DNA reads TGTGCCAGCAGTGGGACGTACCAAGAGACCCAGTACTTC. This encodes CASSGTYQETQYF. Looking up the rest from reference TRBV19 and TRBJ2-5 gives the full variable domain: DGGITQSPKYLFRKEGQNVTLSCEQNLNHDAMYWYRQDPGQGLRLIYYSQIVNDFQKGDIAEGYSVSREKKESFPLTVTSAQKNPTAFYLCASSGTYQETQYFGPGTRLLVL.

This clone was counted only a few times. This chain uses TRBV4-1 with TRBJ1-4, with a possible D match to TRBD1 (5 bases). With 1 base removed from V and 3 bases from J, the gap between germline ends came to 15 bases. CDR1 and CDR2 (germline): MGHRA, YSYEKL. This CDR3 is built from 17 residues. The CDR3: CASSQVMGRGSNEKLFF. The CDR3, as DNA: TGCGCCAGCAGCCAAGTGATGGGAAGGGGATCTAATGAAAAACTGTTTTTT.

This clone came up a few times. This chain connects TRBV7-9 to TRBJ1-4; TRBD1 aligns across 8 bases. V was clipped by 5 bases and J by 3 bases; unmatched bases: 5. The V gene's germline CDR1 is SEHNR and CDR2 FQNEAQ (reference sequence). The CDR3 runs to 15 residues. The CDR3 loop reads CASSTDRGSNEKLFF. CDR3 bases: TGTGCCAGCAGCACTGACAGGGGTTCTAATGAAAAACTGTTTTTT.

This clone was detected only a few times. The chain recombines TRBV25-1 with TRBJ1-2; D might be TRBD1 (5 bases). The CDR3 length is 12 residues. Germline assignment: CDR1 MGHDK and CDR2 SYGVNS. Trimming removed 7 bases from V and 8 bases from J, with 14 bases in between. Here the CDR3 DNA reads TGTGCCAGCACCCCCGGAGGGGAGGGCTACACCTTC. The encoded protein is CASTPGGEGYTF.

This chain joins TRBV7-2 and TRBJ2-3, with 7 bases lining up with TRBD2. The trim removed 5 bases at V and 4 bases at J, leaving 18 bases unmatched. CDR3 length: 18 amino acids. Germline CDR1 is SGHTA and CDR2 is FQGNSA. The CDR3 DNA is TGTGCCAGCAGCCCAAACGGAGTAGCGGGCGGCTGGCCAGATACGCAGTATTTT. Translated: CASSPNGVAGGWPDTQYF.

This clone turned up a few times. The CDR3 loop reads CASSFLGPGSPLHF. The CDR3 region has the DNA TGTGCCAGCAGCTTCTTAGGGCCAGGTTCACCCCTCCACTTT. This sequence joins TRBV7-2 and TRBJ1-6; D gene ambiguous. Germline assignment: CDR1 SGHTA and CDR2 FQGNSA. V lost 3 bases and J 9 bases, leaving 12 bases between the germline ends. The CDR3 has 14 amino acids.